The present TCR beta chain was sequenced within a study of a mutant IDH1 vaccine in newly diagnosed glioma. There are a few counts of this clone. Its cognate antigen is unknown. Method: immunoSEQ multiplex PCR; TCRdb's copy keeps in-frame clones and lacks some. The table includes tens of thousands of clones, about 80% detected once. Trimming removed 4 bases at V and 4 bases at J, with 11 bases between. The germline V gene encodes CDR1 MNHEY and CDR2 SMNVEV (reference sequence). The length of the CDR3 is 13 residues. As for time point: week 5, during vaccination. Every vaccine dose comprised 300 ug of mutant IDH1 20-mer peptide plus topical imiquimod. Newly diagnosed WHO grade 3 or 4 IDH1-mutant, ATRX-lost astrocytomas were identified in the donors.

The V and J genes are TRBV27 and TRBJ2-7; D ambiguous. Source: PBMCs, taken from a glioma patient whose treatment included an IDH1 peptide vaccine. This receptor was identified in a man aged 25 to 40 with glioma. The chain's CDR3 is CASSSLHMYEQYF. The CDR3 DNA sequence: TGTGCCAGCAGTTCCCTTCACATGTACGAGCAGTACTTC.